The rows below give T cell receptor beta chains drawn from one sample of a study of CD4 T cells in relation to SARS-CoV-2 and coronaviruses. Clones were sequenced by immunoSEQ multiplex PCR, and TCRdb holds only the in-frame ones, with some missing. The sample has 20,000 to 25,000 clones; under 80% are singletons. Their antigens are not known. The sequenced sample consisted of CD4+ T cells from PBMCs, cultured in vitro. Source of these receptors: a human donor in good health. CDR3s include the opening cysteine and the closing phenylalanine or tryptophan. The order of the fields is CDR3 length, V gene, D gene, J gene, clone size, CDR3 DNA, CDR3 protein. D genes are given only for firm matches. Clone size is shown for a subset of rows, as once, few, many or a class of expanded clone.

>13|TRBV29-1|TRBD1|TRBJ1-1|NA
TGCAGCGTTGACAGGGGGGCGAACACTGAAGCTTTCTTT
CSVDRGANTEAFF
>14|TRBV10-3|NA|TRBJ1-5|NA
TGTGCCATCAGTGAAGAACCACGTAGTCAGCCCCAGCATTTT
CAISEEPRSQPQHF
>15|TRBV6-5|NA|TRBJ2-3|few
TGTGCCAGCTACTTTGGGGGGCTGAGCACAGATACGCAGTATTTT
CASYFGGLSTDTQYF
>15|TRBV13|NA|TRBJ2-1|NA
TGTGCCAGCAGCAGTGGCCGGTGGGGGTACAATGAGCAGTTCTTC
CASSSGRWGYNEQFF
>13|TRBV7-9|NA|TRBJ1-4|NA
TGTGCCAGCAGCAATTGGGAGAATGAAAAACTGTTTTTT
CASSNWENEKLFF
>14|TRBV20-1|NA|TRBJ2-3|NA
TGCAGTGCTAGTGGGACAACTAGCACAGATACGCAGTATTTT
CSASGTTSTDTQYF
>14|TRBV5-6|NA|TRBJ2-7|once
TGTGCCAGCAGCTTCTCAGGGGTCCCCTACGAGCAGTACTTC
CASSFSGVPYEQYF
>14|TRBV10-1|TRBD2|TRBJ2-1|NA
TGCGCCAGTGACCGGGACGGGAGGCCCAATGAGCAGTTCTTC
CASDRDGRPNEQFF
>15|TRBV7-8|NA|TRBJ1-1|NA
TGTGCCAGCAGCTTATCTAGACAGTGGAACACTGAAGCTTTCTTT
CASSLSRQWNTEAFF
>15|TRBV19|NA|TRBJ1-3|NA
TGTGCCAGTGTCCGATTACAGGGCACGGGAAACACCATATATTTT
CASVRLQGTGNTIYF
>15|TRBV5-1|TRBD1|TRBJ1-2|NA
TGCGCCAGCAGCTTGGCCCAGGGGGCCGGCTATGGCTACACCTTC
CASSLAQGAGYGYTF
>13|TRBV5-1|NA|TRBJ1-1|NA
TGCGCCAGCAGCTTGGTGTTAGGGACCGAAGCTTTCTTT
CASSLVLGTEAFF
>14|TRBV5-1|TRBD2|TRBJ2-7|NA
TGCGCCAGCAGCTTAGCGGGGTATTCCTACGAGCAGTACTTC
CASSLAGYSYEQYF
>14|TRBV5-6|NA|TRBJ1-4|NA
TGTGCCAGCAGCTTGATTGCAACTAATGAAAAACTGTTTTTT
CASSLIATNEKLFF
>15|TRBV6-2/TRBV6-3|TRBD1|TRBJ1-4|few
TGTGCCAGCAGTTACCCTGGACAGGGTAGCGAAAAACTGTTTTTT
CASSYPGQGSEKLFF
>13|TRBV10-3|NA|TRBJ1-1|NA
TGTGCCATCAGTGTAGTGAGGAACACTGAAGCTTTCTTT
CAISVVRNTEAFF
>15|TRBV27|NA|TRBJ1-5|NA
TGTGCCAGCAGTTTGATTAGCAGGGGCAGCCAGCCCCAGCATTTT
CASSLISRGSQPQHF
>17|TRBV7-8|NA|TRBJ2-2|NA
TGTGCCAGCAGCTTTTGGAGCGGGCGGAAAGGGACCGGGGAGCTGTTTTTT
CASSFWSGRKGTGELFF
>18|TRBV3-1/TRBV3-2|TRBD2|TRBJ2-1|few
TGTGCCAGCAGCCAAGAGGGGACTAGCGGGAGGGCCTACAATGAGCAGTTCTTC
CASSQEGTSGRAYNEQFF
>14|TRBV14|NA|TRBJ1-1|NA
TGTGCCAGCAGCCAATCTGGTCGGGGCGCTGAAGCTTTCTTT
CASSQSGRGAEAFF
>14|TRBV5-1|NA|TRBJ2-5|NA
TGCGCCAGCAGAAGGGGGGGGGAGTCGGAGACCCAGTACTTC
CASRRGGESETQYF
>17|TRBV9|NA|TRBJ2-3|NA
TGTGCCAGCAGCGTAGAAGTAGGGCCCCTGAGCACAGATACGCAGTATTTT
CASSVEVGPLSTDTQYF
>12|TRBV6-6|NA|TRBJ2-5|NA
TGTGCCAGCAGCTCCACCGGAGAGACCCAGTACTTC
CASSSTGETQYF
>17|TRBV27|TRBD1|TRBJ1-5|NA
TGTGCCAGCACCCACAGACCGGAGGCACAGGGGCATCAGCCCCAGCATTTT
CASTHRPEAQGHQPQHF
>19|TRBV24-1|TRBD1|TRBJ1-3|NA
TGTGCCACTAGCCGGGACAGGCTTTTACCCTATCCGTGGGGAAACACCATATATTTT
CATSRDRLLPYPWGNTIYF
>15|TRBV5-1|NA|TRBJ2-2|NA
TGCGCCAGCAGCTTGGAATGGGCTGGGACCGGGGAGCTGTTTTTT
CASSLEWAGTGELFF
>14|TRBV9|NA|TRBJ1-6|NA
TGTGCCAGCAGCGTAGGGGTGGATGGTTCACCCCTCCACTTT
CASSVGVDGSPLHF
>16|TRBV28|TRBD2|TRBJ2-7|once
TGTGCCAGCAGTCCAACAGATACTAGCGGTTTCTACGAGCAGTACTTC
CASSPTDTSGFYEQYF
>13|TRBV29-1|NA|TRBJ1-2|NA
TGCAGCGTTGAAGGGGGATCGTCGGATGGCTACACCTTC
CSVEGGSSDGYTF
>15|TRBV12-5|TRBD1|TRBJ2-7|few
TGTGCTAGTGGCTACCGGGACAGGGGGTTCCACGAGCAGTACTTC
CASGYRDRGFHEQYF
>14|TRBV19|NA|TRBJ2-7|NA
TGTGCCAGTAGTATCGCGGAACTTTCCTACGAGCAGTACTTC
CASSIAELSYEQYF
>15|TRBV5-1|TRBD1|TRBJ1-1|NA
TGCGCCAGCAGCTTGGCCAGGGGGATGAACACTGAAGCTTTCTTT
CASSLARGMNTEAFF
>14|TRBV24-1|NA|TRBJ2-1|NA
TGTGCCACCAGTGATTCCCCCCCAAACAATGAGCAGTTCTTC
CATSDSPPNNEQFF
>13|TRBV9|TRBD1|TRBJ2-7|NA
TGTGCCAGCAGAGGACGAGACAGGGACGAGCAGTACTTC
CASRGRDRDEQYF
>15|TRBV5-1|NA|TRBJ2-2|NA
TGCGCCAGCAGCTTACTCACCGAAGGGACCGGGGAGCTGTTTTTT
CASSLLTEGTGELFF
>14|TRBV6-5|TRBD1|TRBJ1-2|NA
TGTGCCAGCAGGTCCCAGGGGGCCCACTATGGCTACACCTTC
CASRSQGAHYGYTF
>14|TRBV2|NA|TRBJ2-5|NA
TGTGCCAGCAGTGGGGTCCTCCGGGAGGAGACCCAGTACTTC
CASSGVLREETQYF
>13|TRBV28|NA|TRBJ1-1|NA
TGTGCCAGCAGTTTGGGACACTCCAATGAAGCTTTCTTT
CASSLGHSNEAFF
>15|TRBV11-1|TRBD2|TRBJ2-3|once
TGTGCCAGCAGCTTCTGGGGGGGAGGAGCAGATACGCAGTATTTT
CASSFWGGGADTQYF
>16|TRBV10-2|NA|TRBJ2-1|NA
TGCGCCAGCACCCGATTTGATTTAGCAGGAAGGAATGAGCAGTTCTTC
CASTRFDLAGRNEQFF